The clone carrying this T cell receptor (beta chain) was detected only once. As yet, its antigen is unknown. Each CDR3 protein gets one entry after TCRdb re-called the 5' RACE reads with MiXCR. The profile shows a few hundred thousand distinct CDR3 sequences, approximately 14% of them singletons. These data belong to a study of T-cell memory formation after mild COVID-19. Broader study findings: The study detected some responding clones in pre-infection memory, suggesting cross-reactive memory joined.

Looked up from germline, CDR1 is MDHEN and CDR2 is SYDVKM. CDR3 size: 17 residues. Germline trimming cut 3 bases from V and 7 bases from J; bases unmatched to any gene: 17. This sequence was found in a man between 18 and 35 years old who had mild COVID-19 (a few samples of this study predate the infection). Cell type and time point are not known. The rearrangement links TRBV28 to TRBJ2-7; 8 bases match TRBD2. Sequencing used PBMCs or a T cell subset sorted from them (not recorded which). The CDR3 protein is CASSFRFGVAGYQEQYF. For the CDR3, the DNA is TGTGCCAGCAGTTTCAGGTTTGGGGTAGCGGGGTATCAGGAGCAGTACTTC.